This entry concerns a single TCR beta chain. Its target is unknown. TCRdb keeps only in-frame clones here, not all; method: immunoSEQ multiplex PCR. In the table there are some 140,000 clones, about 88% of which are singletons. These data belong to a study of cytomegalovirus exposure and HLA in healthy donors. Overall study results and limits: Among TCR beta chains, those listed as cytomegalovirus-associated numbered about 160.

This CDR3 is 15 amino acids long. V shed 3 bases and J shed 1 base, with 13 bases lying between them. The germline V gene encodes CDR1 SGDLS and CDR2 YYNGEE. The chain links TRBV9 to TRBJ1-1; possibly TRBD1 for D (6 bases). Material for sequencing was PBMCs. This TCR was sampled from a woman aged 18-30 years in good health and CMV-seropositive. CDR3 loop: CASSDSGHQNTEAFF. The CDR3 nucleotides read TGTGCCAGCAGCGATTCGGGACACCAGAACACTGAAGCTTTCTTT.